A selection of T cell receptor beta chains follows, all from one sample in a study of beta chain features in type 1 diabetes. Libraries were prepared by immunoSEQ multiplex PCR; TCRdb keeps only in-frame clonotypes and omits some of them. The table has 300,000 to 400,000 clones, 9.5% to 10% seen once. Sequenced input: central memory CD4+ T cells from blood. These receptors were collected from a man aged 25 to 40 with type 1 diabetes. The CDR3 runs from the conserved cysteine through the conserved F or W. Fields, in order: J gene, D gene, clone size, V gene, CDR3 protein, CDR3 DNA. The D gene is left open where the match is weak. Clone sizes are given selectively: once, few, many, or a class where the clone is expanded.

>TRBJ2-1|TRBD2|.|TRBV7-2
CASSQGLAGINEQFF
TGTGCCAGCAGCCAAGGACTAGCAGGTATCAATGAGCAGTTCTTC
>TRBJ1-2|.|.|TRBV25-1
CASSESSTGRNGYTF
TGTGCCAGCAGTGAATCCTCGACAGGAAGGAATGGCTACACCTTC
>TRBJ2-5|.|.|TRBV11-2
CASSSPRQTQETQYF
TGTGCCAGCAGCTCACCCCGACAGACCCAAGAGACCCAGTACTTC
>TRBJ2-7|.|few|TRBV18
CASSPKAAYEQYF
TGTGCCAGCTCACCAAAGGCGGCCTACGAGCAGTACTTC
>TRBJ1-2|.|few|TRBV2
CARGGLGAHSLDGYTF
TGTGCCAGGGGGGGGCTGGGGGCCCACAGCTTGGATGGCTACACCTTC
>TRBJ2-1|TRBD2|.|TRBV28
CASSLRTSGTYNEQFF
TGTGCCAGCAGCCTTCGGACTAGCGGTACCTACAATGAGCAGTTCTTC
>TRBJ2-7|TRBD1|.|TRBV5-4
CASSLTGTGIYEQYF
TGTGCCAGCAGCTTAACCGGGACAGGGATTTACGAGCAGTACTTC
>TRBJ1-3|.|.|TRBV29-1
CSVWGSGNTIYF
TGCAGCGTTTGGGGCTCTGGAAACACCATATATTTT
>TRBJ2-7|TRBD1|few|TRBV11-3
CASSRGTGGRHEQYF
TGTGCCAGCAGCAGAGGGACAGGGGGCCGGCACGAGCAGTACTTC
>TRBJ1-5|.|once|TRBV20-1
CSARKDQPQHF
TGCAGTGCTAGAAAAGATCAGCCCCAGCATTTT
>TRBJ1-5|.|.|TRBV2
CASSAGLVHNQPQHF
TGTGCCAGCAGCGCGGGACTCGTCCACAATCAGCCCCAGCATTTT
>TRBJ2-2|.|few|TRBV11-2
CASSFMTPGTGELFF
TGTGCCAGCAGCTTCATGACCCCTGGGACCGGGGAGCTGTTTTTT
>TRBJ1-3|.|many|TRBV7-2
CASSLGLWRSGNTIYF
TGTGCCAGCAGCTTAGGTCTGTGGCGCTCTGGAAACACCATATATTTT
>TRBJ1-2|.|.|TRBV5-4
CASSPGLNYGYTF
TGTGCCAGCAGCCCCGGACTTAACTATGGCTACACCTTC
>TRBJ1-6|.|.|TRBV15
CATSPRVQGSDSPLHF
TGTGCCACCAGCCCGCGGGTACAGGGATCAGATTCACCCCTCCACTTT
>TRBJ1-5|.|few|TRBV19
CASSTQGLGQPQHF
TGTGCCAGTAGTACACAGGGCCTAGGGCAGCCCCAGCATTTT
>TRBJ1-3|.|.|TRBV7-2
CASSPRGAVSPGNTIYF
TGTGCCAGCAGCCCCCGGGGGGCAGTTTCACCTGGAAACACCATATATTTT
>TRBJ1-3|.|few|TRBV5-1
CASSLGPSSGNTIYF
TGCGCCAGCAGCTTGGGACCAAGCTCTGGAAACACCATATATTTT
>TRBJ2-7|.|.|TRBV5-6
CASSLGAGSYEQYF
TGTGCCAGCAGCTTGGGCGCAGGGTCCTACGAGCAGTACTTC
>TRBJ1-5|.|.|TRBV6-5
CASSLQGPGNQPQHF
TGTGCCAGCAGTTTACAGGGTCCGGGCAATCAGCCCCAGCATTTT
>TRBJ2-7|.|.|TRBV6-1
CASSLYRAYEQYF
TGTGCCAGCAGTTTATACAGAGCCTACGAGCAGTACTTC
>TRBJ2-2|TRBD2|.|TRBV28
CASTIAGANTGELFF
TGTGCCAGCACTATAGCGGGGGCGAACACCGGGGAGCTGTTTTTT
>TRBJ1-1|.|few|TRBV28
CASSLRTYMNTEAFF
TGTGCCAGCAGTTTGAGGACATACATGAACACTGAAGCTTTCTTT
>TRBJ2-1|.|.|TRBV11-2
CASSSRGGAGEQFF
TGTGCCAGCAGCTCCCGAGGGGGGGCAGGGGAGCAGTTCTTC
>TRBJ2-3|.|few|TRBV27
CASSLSAATDTQYF
TGTGCCAGCAGTTTATCCGCAGCTACGGATACGCAGTATTTT
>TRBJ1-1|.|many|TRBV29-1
CSVEGGGNTEAFF
TGCAGCGTTGAAGGAGGGGGGAACACTGAAGCTTTCTTT
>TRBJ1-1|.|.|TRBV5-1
CASSLGQGEAFF
TGCGCCAGCAGCTTGGGGCAGGGTGAAGCTTTCTTT
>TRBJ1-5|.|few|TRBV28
CASSLFKPSGIHQHF
TGTGCCAGCAGTTTATTTAAGCCCAGCGGCATCCATCAGCATTTT
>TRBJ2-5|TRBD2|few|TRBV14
CASSLAGAEETQYF
TGTGCCAGCAGTTTAGCGGGAGCTGAAGAGACCCAGTACTTC
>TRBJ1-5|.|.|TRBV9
CASSVGPTGQPQHF
TGTGCCAGCAGCGTAGGTCCAACGGGTCAGCCCCAGCATTTT
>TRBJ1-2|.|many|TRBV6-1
CASSENLGPGYGYTF
TGTGCCAGCAGTGAAAACCTGGGTCCCGGGTATGGCTACACCTTC